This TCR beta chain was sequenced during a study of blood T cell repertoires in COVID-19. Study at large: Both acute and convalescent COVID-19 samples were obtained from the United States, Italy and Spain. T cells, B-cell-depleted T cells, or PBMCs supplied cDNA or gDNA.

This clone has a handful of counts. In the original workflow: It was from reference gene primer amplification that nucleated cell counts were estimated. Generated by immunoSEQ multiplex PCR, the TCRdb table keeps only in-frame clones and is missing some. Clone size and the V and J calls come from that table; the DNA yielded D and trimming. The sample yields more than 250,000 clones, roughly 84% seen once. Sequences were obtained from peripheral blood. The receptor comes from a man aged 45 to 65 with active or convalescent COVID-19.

CDR3 nucleotide sequence: TGTGCCAGCAGCTTCATCAATGAGCAGTTCTTC. Its translation is CASSFINEQFF. The rearrangement uses TRBV11-2 and TRBJ2-1; D gene unclear. The CDR3 extends over 11 amino acids. Looked up from germline, CDR1 is SGHAT and CDR2 is FQNNGV. The V gene lost 3 bases and the J gene lost 6 bases, with 3 bases spanning the gap. Full variable domain (missing parts from reference TRBV11-2 and TRBJ2-1): EAGVAQSPRYKIIEKRQSVAFWCNPISGHATLYWYQQILGQGPKLLIQFQNNGVVDDSQLPKDRFSAERLKGVDSTLKIQPAKLEDSAVYLCASSFINEQFFGPGTRLTVL.